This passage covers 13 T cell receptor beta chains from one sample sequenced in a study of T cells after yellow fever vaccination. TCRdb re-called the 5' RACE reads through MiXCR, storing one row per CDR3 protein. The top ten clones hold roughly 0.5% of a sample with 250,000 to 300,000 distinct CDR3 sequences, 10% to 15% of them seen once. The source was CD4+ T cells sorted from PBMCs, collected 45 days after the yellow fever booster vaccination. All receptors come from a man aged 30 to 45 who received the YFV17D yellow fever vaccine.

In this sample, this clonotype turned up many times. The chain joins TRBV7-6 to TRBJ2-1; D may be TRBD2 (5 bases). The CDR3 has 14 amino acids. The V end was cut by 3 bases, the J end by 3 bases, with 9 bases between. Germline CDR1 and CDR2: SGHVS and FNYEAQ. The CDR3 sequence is CASSFPGNYNEQFF. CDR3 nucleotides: TGTGCCAGCAGCTTTCCGGGGAACTACAATGAGCAGTTCTTC.

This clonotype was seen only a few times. CDR3 nucleotides: TGTGCCAGCAGCTTAGAGGGACAGGGTTGGTCCGAGCAGTACTTC. Translating it yields CASSLEGQGWSEQYF. The J gene is TRBJ2-7, the V gene TRBV7-2, with 9 nucleotides matching TRBD1. CDR1 and CDR2 (germline): SGHTA, FQGNSA. V trimming: 1 base; J trimming: 6 bases; junction bases outside the gene matches: 7. This CDR3 has 15 residues.

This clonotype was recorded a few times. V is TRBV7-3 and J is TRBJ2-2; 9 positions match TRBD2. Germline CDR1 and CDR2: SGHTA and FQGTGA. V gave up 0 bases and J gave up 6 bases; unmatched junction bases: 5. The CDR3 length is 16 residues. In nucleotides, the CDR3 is TGTGCCAGCAGCTTAACTACTAGCGGGTCTTCCGGGGAGCTGTTTTTT. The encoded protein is CASSLTTSGSSGELFF.

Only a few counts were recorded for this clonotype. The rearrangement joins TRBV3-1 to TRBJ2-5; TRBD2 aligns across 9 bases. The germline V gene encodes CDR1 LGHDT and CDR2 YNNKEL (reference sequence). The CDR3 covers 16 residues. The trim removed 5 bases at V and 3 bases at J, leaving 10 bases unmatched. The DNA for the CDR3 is TGTGCCAGCAGCTGGACTAGCGCCTACCCAGAAGAGACCCAGTACTTC. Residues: CASSWTSAYPEETQYF.

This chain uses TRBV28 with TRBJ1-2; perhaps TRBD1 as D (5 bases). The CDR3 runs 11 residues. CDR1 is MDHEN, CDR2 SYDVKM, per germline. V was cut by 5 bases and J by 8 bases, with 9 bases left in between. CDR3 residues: CASSRGMGYTF. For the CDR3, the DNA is TGTGCCAGCAGTCGGGGGATGGGCTACACCTTC.

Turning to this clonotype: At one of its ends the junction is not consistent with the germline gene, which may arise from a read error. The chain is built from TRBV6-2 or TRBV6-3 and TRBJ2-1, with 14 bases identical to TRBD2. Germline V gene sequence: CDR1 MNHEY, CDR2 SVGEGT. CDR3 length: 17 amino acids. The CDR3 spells CASRRTSGRSISVEQLF. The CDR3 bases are TGTGCCAGCAGGAGGACTAGCGGGAGGAGTATTTCAGTTGAGCAGTTATTC.

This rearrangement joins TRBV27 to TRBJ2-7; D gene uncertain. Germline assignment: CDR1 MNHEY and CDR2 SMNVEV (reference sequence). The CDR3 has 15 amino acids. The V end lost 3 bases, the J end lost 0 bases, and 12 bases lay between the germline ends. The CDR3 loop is CASSLSTRPSYEQYF. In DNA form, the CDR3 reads TGTGCCAGCAGTTTGTCGACAAGGCCCTCCTACGAGCAGTACTTC.

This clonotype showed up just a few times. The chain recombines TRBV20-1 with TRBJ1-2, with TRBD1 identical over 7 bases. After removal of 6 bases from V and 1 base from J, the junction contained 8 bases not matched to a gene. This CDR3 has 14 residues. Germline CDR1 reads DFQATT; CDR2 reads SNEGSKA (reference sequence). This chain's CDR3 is CSATTRDSNYGYTF. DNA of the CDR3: TGCAGTGCAACTACCAGGGACAGTAACTATGGCTACACCTTC.

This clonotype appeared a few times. Written as DNA, the CDR3 is TGTGCCAGCAGCCACAAACGGCACGAGCAGTACTTC. Translating gives CASSHKRHEQYF. The V call is TRBV7-2, the J call TRBJ2-7; D gene ambiguous. Trimming stripped 5 bases from V and 5 bases from J, with 10 bases between. CDR3 size: 12 residues. Germline-derived CDR1 and CDR2 are SGHTA and FQGNSA. The whole variable domain, remainder taken from reference TRBV7-2 and TRBJ2-7, is GAGVSQSPSNKVTEKGKDVELRCDPISGHTALYWYRQSLGQGLEFLIYFQGNSAPDKSGLPSDRFSAERTGGSVSTLTIQRTQQEDSAVYLCASSHKRHEQYFGPGTRLTVT.

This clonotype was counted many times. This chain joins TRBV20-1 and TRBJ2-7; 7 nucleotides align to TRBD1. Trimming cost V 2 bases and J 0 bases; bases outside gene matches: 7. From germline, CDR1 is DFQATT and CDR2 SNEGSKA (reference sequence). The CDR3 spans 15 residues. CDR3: CSARRGQETSYEQYF. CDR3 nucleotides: TGCAGTGCTAGACGAGGACAGGAGACCTCCTACGAGCAGTACTTC.

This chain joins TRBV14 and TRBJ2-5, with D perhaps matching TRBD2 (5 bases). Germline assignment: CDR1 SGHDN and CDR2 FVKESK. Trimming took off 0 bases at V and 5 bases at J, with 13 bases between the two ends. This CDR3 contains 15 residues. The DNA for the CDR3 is TGTGCCAGCAGCCAAGATCTAGCTAGCTTCGAGACCCAGTACTTC. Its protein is CASSQDLASFETQYF.

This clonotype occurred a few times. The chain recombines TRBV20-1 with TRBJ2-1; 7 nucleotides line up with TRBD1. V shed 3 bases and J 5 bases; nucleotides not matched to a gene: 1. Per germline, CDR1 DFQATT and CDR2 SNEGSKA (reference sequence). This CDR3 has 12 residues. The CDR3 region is CSARTGNNEQFF. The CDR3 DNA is TGCAGTGCTAGGACAGGGAACAATGAGCAGTTCTTC.

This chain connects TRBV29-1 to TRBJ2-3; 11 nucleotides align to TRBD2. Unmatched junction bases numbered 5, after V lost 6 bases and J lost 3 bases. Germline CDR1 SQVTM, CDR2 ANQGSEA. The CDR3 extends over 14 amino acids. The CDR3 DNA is TGCAGCGTCTTAGCGGGAGGGCGTACAGATACGCAGTATTTT. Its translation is CSVLAGGRTDTQYF.